This is a list of T cell receptor beta chains from one sample in a study of CD4 and CD8 cells across lung adenocarcinoma regions. TCRdb redid the calling of the PCR reads with MiXCR, one entry per CDR3 protein. The table records about 25,000 distinct CDR3 sequences, 53% of them present only once. Sequencing was carried out using CD8+ T cells from the center of a lung tumor. These receptor sequences come from a male donor with lung adenocarcinoma. The CD4 and CD8 labels of this study may be unreliable. CDR3s include the opening cysteine and the closing phenylalanine or tryptophan. A D gene is named only where the DNA matches it firmly. The size entry is marked missing in some rows and otherwise reads once, few, many or a size class.

j_call clone_size v_call d_call cdr3_nt cdr3_aa
TRBJ2-2 . TRBV6-1 TRBD1 TGTGCCAGCAGCACAGGGGTGGGTACAGATGAGCTGTTTTTT CASSTGVGTDELFF
TRBJ2-5 . TRBV6-5 . TGTGCCAGCAGTTACCAACAGGGTAGAGAGACCCAGTACTTC CASSYQQGRETQYF
TRBJ2-2 many TRBV6-5 . TGTGCCAGCAGTTACTTGGGACAGGGAATAGCGGGAGTCGCCGGGGAGCTGTTTTTT CASSYLGQGIAGVAGELFF
TRBJ2-1 . TRBV7-3 . TGTGCCAGCAGCCTTCTGCCCGGGTATGAGCAGTTCTTC CASSLLPGYEQFF
TRBJ2-4 once TRBV25-1 TRBD1 TGTGGCAGCAGGGGGCCAGGAGGCAAAGATACGCAGTACTTC CGSRGPGGKDTQYF
TRBJ2-7 few TRBV6-1 . TGTGCCAGCAGTGACAGGGACGAGCAGTACTTC CASSDRDEQYF
TRBJ2-7 medium-sized TRBV6-5 . TGTGCCAGCAGTTACGTTGGGAGCGAGCAGTACTTC CASSYVGSEQYF
TRBJ2-5 . TRBV4-1 . TGCGCCAGCAGCCAGGGTATCGGGGGCGAGGCCCCAGAGACCCAGTACTTC CASSQGIGGEAPETQYF
TRBJ2-1 . TRBV7-9 . TGTGCCAGCAGCGAAAATTCCGGGACGCGGTACAATGAGCAGTTCTTC CASSENSGTRYNEQFF
TRBJ2-1 . TRBV4-1 . TGCGCCAGCAGCCAAGCGTATGAGGGTGGGTGCTACAATGCGCAGTTCTTC CASSQAYEGGCYNAQFF
TRBJ2-3 . TRBV6-1 TRBD2 TGTGCCAGCAGAGGAGCGGGAGACCGAGATACGCAGTATTTC CASRGAGDRDTQYF
TRBJ2-4 . TRBV14 . TGTGCCAGCACGGGGGTGTGGGCCAAAAATATGCAGTACTTT CASTGVWAKNMQYF
TRBJ2-7 . TRBV7-8 TRBD2 TGTGCCAGCAGCCCGTCCGCCGGGACTAGCCCATACGAGCAGTACTTC CASSPSAGTSPYEQYF
TRBJ2-1 . TRBV3-1 . TGTGCCAGCAGCCGACAGTCGAGCTCCTACAATGAGCAGTTCTTC CASSRQSSSYNEQFF
TRBJ2-3 . TRBV4-3 . TGCGCGGGCAGCCGGGGTCGTGTTCCAGATACGCAGTACTTT CAGSRGRVPDTQYF
TRBJ1-1 many TRBV6-1 TRBD1 TGTGCCAGCAGTGCGTCAGGGGGCACTGAAGCTTTCTTT CASSASGGTEAFF
TRBJ2-1 many TRBV27 . TGTGCCAGCAGTTTTAATCCCCGGCACAATGAGCAGTTCTTC CASSFNPRHNEQFF
TRBJ2-5 many TRBV7-3 . TGTGCCAGCAGCTTGGGGGTTAGGGAGACCCAGTACTTC CASSLGVRETQYF
TRBJ2-1 few TRBV6-1 TRBD2 TGTGCCAGCAGACTGGGGGCTAGCGGGAGATATTCCTACAATGAGCAGTTCTTC CASRLGASGRYSYNEQFF
TRBJ2-3 . TRBV27 TRBD2 TGTGCCAGCAGGGGCCTAGCGGCCACAGATATGCAGTACTTT CASRGLAATDMQYF
TRBJ2-3 . TRBV6-1 . TGTGCCCGCGGCTCGGGGCGGGGACGCAAAAACACGCAGTATTTC CARGSGRGRKNTQYF
TRBJ2-2 . TRBV7-2 TRBD1 TGTGCCAGCAGCTTAGTTAGGGACAGGGGTTTCAACACCGGGGAGCTGTTTTTT CASSLVRDRGFNTGELFF
TRBJ2-3 . TRBV6-1 . TGTGCCAGCCGTGTCGCGGGGCCGGGGGCCGGGGACACGCAGTATTTT CASRVAGPGAGDTQYF
TRBJ2-2 few TRBV25-1 . TGTGCCAGCAGTGAATACGCAGCCACCGGGGAGCTGTTTTTT CASSEYAATGELFF
TRBJ2-3 many TRBV7-6 TRBD2 TGTGCCAGCAGCCCAGCGGGACTAGCGGGAGGGGACACGCAGTATTTT CASSPAGLAGGDTQYF
TRBJ2-4 . TRBV6-1 TRBD2 TGTGCCAGCAGGCGAGCGGGATCAGCCAAAAACATTCAGTACTTC CASRRAGSAKNIQYF
TRBJ2-4 . TRBV6-1 . TGTGCCAGCAGTGAAGCGGGGACGTGGGCCAAGAACATGCAGTATTTC CASSEAGTWAKNMQYF
TRBJ1-1 . TRBV11-2 TRBD1 TGTGCCAGCAGCCCACCGGGACAGGGGGCGCGCACTGAAGCTTTCTTT CASSPPGQGARTEAFF
TRBJ1-2 medium-sized TRBV6-1 . TGTGCCAGCAGGATGGGGGGAGGCTACACCTTC CASRMGGGYTF
TRBJ2-1 . TRBV12-3/TRBV12-4 . TGTGCCGCCAGGGCTAGCTCCTACAATGAGCAGTTCTTC CAARASSYNEQFF
TRBJ2-2 few TRBV7-2 TRBD2 TGTGCCAGCAGCTTAGTATCTTATACTAGCGGGAGGGGAGGCACCGGGGAGCTGTTTTTT CASSLVSYTSGRGGTGELFF
TRBJ2-5 few TRBV10-3 . TGTGCCATCAGTGAGGGGGCGGGCGGAAAACAAGAGACCCAGTACTTC CAISEGAGGKQETQYF
TRBJ2-3 . TRBV10-1 . TGCGCCAGCAGTGCGGGGCTGGGGACCACAGATACGCAGTACTTT CASSAGLGTTDTQYF
TRBJ2-5 few TRBV4-1 . TGCGCCAGCAGCCAAGTTGTCACAGGGTCAGAAGAGACCCAGTACTTC CASSQVVTGSEETQYF
TRBJ1-2 medium-sized TRBV6-1 TRBD1 TGTGCCAGCAGCGAACAGGGGGCGGGGGGCTACACCTTC CASSEQGAGGYTF
TRBJ1-1 few TRBV27 . TGTGCCAGCAGTCCACCTCTTGGGGGGGAAGCTTTCTTT CASSPPLGGEAFF
TRBJ2-2 medium-sized TRBV27 . TGTGCCAGCAGACCCTCGCTGTACGGGGAGCTGTTTTTT CASRPSLYGELFF
TRBJ2-7 . TRBV7-2 . TGTGCCAGCAGCTTAGAGCAGGGATACGAGCAGTACTTC CASSLEQGYEQYF
TRBJ1-2 many TRBV6-4 . TGTGCCAGCAGTGCATCCCCTCGGGGTTATGGCTACACCTTC CASSASPRGYGYTF
TRBJ2-5 . TRBV6-1 . TGTGCGAGCCGAGGGGGGGCCGGCCAAGATACCCAGTACTTC CASRGGAGQDTQYF
TRBJ2-3 . TRBV27 . TGTGCCAGCAGCTTCCAGGCGCCGAACACAGATGCGCAGTATTTT CASSFQAPNTDAQYF
TRBJ2-3 . TRBV6-4 . TGTGCCAGCTTTAAGCGGGTGAGCACAGGGACGCTGTATTTT CASFKRVSTGTLYF
TRBJ2-2 . TRBV5-1 TRBD2 TGCGCCAGCAGCGGCACGACGGGAGGATACGGGGAGCTGTTTTTT CASSGTTGGYGELFF
TRBJ1-1 once TRBV30 . TGTGCCTGGAGTGTCTGGGGGAACACTGAAGCTTTCTTT CAWSVWGNTEAFF
TRBJ2-3 . TRBV9 . TGTGCCAGCAGCGACAGCGGACGCCGCACAGATACGCAGTATTTT CASSDSGRRTDTQYF
TRBJ1-6 many TRBV27 . TGTGCCAGCAGTTTTGGGCAGGATAATTCACCCCTCCACTTT CASSFGQDNSPLHF
TRBJ2-3 . TRBV10-2 . TGCGCCAGCAGTGAGCCCTCTGGGTTAGCCACAGACATGCAGTACTTT CASSEPSGLATDMQYF